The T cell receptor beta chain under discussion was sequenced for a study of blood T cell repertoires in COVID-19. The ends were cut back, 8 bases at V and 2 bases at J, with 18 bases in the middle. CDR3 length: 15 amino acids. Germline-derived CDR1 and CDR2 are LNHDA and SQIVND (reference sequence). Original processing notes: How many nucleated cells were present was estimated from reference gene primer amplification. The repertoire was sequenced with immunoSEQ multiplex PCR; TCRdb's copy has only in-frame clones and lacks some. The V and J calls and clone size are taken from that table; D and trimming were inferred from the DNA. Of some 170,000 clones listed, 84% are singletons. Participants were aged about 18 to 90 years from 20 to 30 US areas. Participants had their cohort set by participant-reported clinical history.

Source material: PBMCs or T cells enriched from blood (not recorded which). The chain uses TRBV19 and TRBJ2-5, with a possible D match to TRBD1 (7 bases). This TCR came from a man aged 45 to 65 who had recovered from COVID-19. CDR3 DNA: TGTGCCAGTGGAGGGGGCTACGTGGGACAAGAGACCCAGTACTTC. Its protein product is CASGGGYVGQETQYF.